The sequence of this TCR beta chain was determined in a study of T-cell memory formation after mild COVID-19. The study, taken as a whole, reports: Pre-infection memory showed some responding clones, and this suggested that cross-reactive memory joined. Still unconfirmed is whether the second-wave clones peaking on day 37 recognized SARS-CoV-2. Day 15 to 85 contracting clones showed balanced CD4/CD8; later expanders leaned CD4+.

In this sample, this clonotype turned up a few times. What it binds is unknown. CDR3 size: 13 residues. Trimming stripped 7 bases from V and 5 bases from J, with 12 bases between. In germline, CDR1 is SNHLY, CDR2 FYNNEI. Sample barcodes and UMIs were carried by the TCR alpha and TCR beta cDNA libraries that 5'RACE generated with constant-segment primers. TCRdb ran MiXCR on the 5' RACE reads and lists one entry per CDR3 protein. The repertoire holds fewer than 350,000 distinct CDR3 sequences, with roughly 15% as singletons. The genes are TRBV2 and TRBJ1-5; perhaps TRBD1 as D (5 bases). Sequencing was performed on PBMCs or a T cell subset sorted from them (not recorded which). The source is a man aged 18 to 30 who had mild COVID-19 (a few samples of this study predate the infection). Cell type and time point are not known. CDR3 sequence: CASTPDTHQPQHF. The CDR3 region has the DNA TGTGCCAGCACCCCGGACACTCATCAGCCCCAGCATTTT.